The rows below give T cell receptor beta chains drawn from one sample of a study of blood T cell repertoires in COVID-19. The repertoire was sequenced with immunoSEQ multiplex PCR; TCRdb's copy has only in-frame clones and lacks some. The profile covers more than 350,000 clones, with more than 80% appearing a single time and around 3% taken by the ten largest. The source material was peripheral blood. Source of these receptors: a woman in her twenties or thirties with COVID-19, enrolled during active disease. Both conserved end residues are part of each CDR3. A D gene is named only where the DNA matches it firmly. Clone size is given for some rows only: seen once, a few or many times, or a class if the clone is expanded.

>TRBV18|TRBD1|NA|TRBJ1-5
TGTGCCAGCTCACCAGCGTGGGACAGTGTGGTTAATCAGCCCCAGCATTTT
CASSPAWDSVVNQPQHF
>TRBV7-2|TRBD1|NA|TRBJ2-2
TGTGCCAGCAGCACCCTAGGGGGCGCTGCCGGGGAGCTGTTTTTT
CASSTLGGAAGELFF
>TRBV24-1|NA|NA|TRBJ2-1
TGTGCCACCAGTGACCAGGTAGGGGCAGTCTACAATGAGCAGTTCTTC
CATSDQVGAVYNEQFF
>TRBV6-5|NA|NA|TRBJ2-3
TGTGCCAGCAGTTACACCGGTACAGATACGCAGTATTTT
CASSYTGTDTQYF
>TRBV4-1|TRBD1|NA|TRBJ1-2
TGCGCCAGCAGCCAAGAGGACAGGAGTAACTATGGCTACACCTTC
CASSQEDRSNYGYTF
>TRBV7-2|NA|NA|TRBJ1-1
TGTGCCAGCAGCTTCTCCACGGAAAGGGCGGGGGCTTTCTTT
CASSFSTERAGAFF
>TRBV4-2|NA|NA|TRBJ1-5
TGTGCCAGCAGCCAAGATGGGAGATATAGCAATCAGCCCCAGCATTTT
CASSQDGRYSNQPQHF
>TRBV5-6|TRBD1|NA|TRBJ1-4
TGTGCCAGCAGCCTTTGGACAGGGGATAATGAAAAACTGTTTTTT
CASSLWTGDNEKLFF
>TRBV18|TRBD2|NA|TRBJ2-7
TGTGCCAGCTCATCGTTGAAGGCGGGGGTCTACAGCGTCGAGCAGTACTTC
CASSSLKAGVYSVEQYF
>TRBV7-8|TRBD2|NA|TRBJ2-3
TGTGCCAGCAGCTTAGAAGACGCTAGCGGGAGGTCGAGCACAGATACGCAGTATTTT
CASSLEDASGRSSTDTQYF
>TRBV6-2/TRBV6-3|NA|few|TRBJ2-2
TGTGCCAGCAGTTATGATCATAACAGCGGCGGGGAGCTGTTTTTT
CASSYDHNSGGELFF
>TRBV3-1/TRBV3-2|TRBD2|NA|TRBJ2-7
TGTGCCAGCAGGGCCATTGTAAGCGGGGGTAGCGACGAGCAGTACTTC
CASRAIVSGGSDEQYF
>TRBV7-9|TRBD1|NA|TRBJ2-1
TGTGCCAGCAGCCTTGGGGCGGGGACAGGGGTTCTCAATGAGCAGTTCTTC
CASSLGAGTGVLNEQFF
>TRBV10-3|TRBD1|NA|TRBJ2-5
TGTGCCATCAGCGATGGACAGGGTCGGGCGGAGACCCAGTACTTC
CAISDGQGRAETQYF
>TRBV4-3|NA|NA|TRBJ1-1
TGCGCCAGCAGCCAAGGATCAACCGACAGGACTGAAGCTTTCTTT
CASSQGSTDRTEAFF
>TRBV6-5|NA|NA|TRBJ2-1
TGTGCCAGCAGTTATCGGGGGGCGGAGTCCTACAATGAGCAGTTCTTC
CASSYRGAESYNEQFF
>TRBV28|TRBD1|NA|TRBJ1-1
TGTGCCAGCAGGCCCCTTTCGACAGGGGCTGAAGCTTTCTTT
CASRPLSTGAEAFF
>TRBV12-3/TRBV12-4|NA|NA|TRBJ2-1
TGTGCCAGCCGCTATGAGCGGGAGCAGTTCTTC
CASRYEREQFF
>TRBV12-3/TRBV12-4|TRBD2|NA|TRBJ2-3
TGTGCCAGCAGTCCGACTAGCGGAGATACGCAGTATTTT
CASSPTSGDTQYF
>TRBV30|TRBD1|NA|TRBJ1-6
TGTGCCAGGGACAGGGGGCAAGGGACACCCCTCCACTTT
CARDRGQGTPLHF
>TRBV16|NA|NA|TRBJ2-2
TGTGCCAGCAGCCCCTCGAGCGTCAGAAAGACCGGGGAGCTGTTTTTT
CASSPSSVRKTGELFF
>TRBV2|NA|NA|TRBJ2-7
TGTGCCAGCAGTGAGGGGCGCGGGACGGCCCATCTCGAGCAGTACTTC
CASSEGRGTAHLEQYF
>TRBV6-2/TRBV6-3|TRBD2|NA|TRBJ2-5
TGTGCCAGCAGCACCCCGGGACTAGCGGGAGGGCCGGAGACCCAGTACTTC
CASSTPGLAGGPETQYF
>TRBV12-3/TRBV12-4|NA|few|TRBJ2-1
TGTGCCAGCAGCTTCTACAATGAGCAGTTCTTC
CASSFYNEQFF
>TRBV7-2|TRBD2|NA|TRBJ2-5
TGTGCCAGCAGCTTAGCGGGTTGGATAGCGGGAGAGGAAGAGACCCAGTACTTC
CASSLAGWIAGEEETQYF
>TRBV2|TRBD2|NA|TRBJ2-1
TGTGCCAGCGGAACTGGACTAGCGGGGTGGTGGTTCTTC
CASGTGLAGWWFF
>TRBV19|TRBD1|NA|TRBJ1-2
TGTGCCAGTAGTCGAACGCCGGGACAGAGGAACTATGGCTACACCTTC
CASSRTPGQRNYGYTF
>TRBV5-4|TRBD2|NA|TRBJ2-5
TGTGCCAGCAGCTTCCAGGGACTAGCGAACCAAGAGACCCAGTACTTC
CASSFQGLANQETQYF
>TRBV29-1|TRBD1|NA|TRBJ1-2
TGCAGCGTTGGAAAATCCAGGGGGCGATGGGCGATAGATGGCTACACCTTC
CSVGKSRGRWAIDGYTF
>TRBV2|NA|NA|TRBJ1-3
TGTGCCAGCAGTGATCGCCGACAGCTCTCTGGAAACACCATATATTTT
CASSDRRQLSGNTIYF
>TRBV24-1|NA|NA|TRBJ1-4
TGTGCCACCAGTGCGGGGGACCCCCCTCCCGAAAAACTGTTTTTT
CATSAGDPPPEKLFF
>TRBV5-6|TRBD1|NA|TRBJ1-5
TGTGCCAGCAGCTTGGCCAGGGGGAGGCAGCCCCAGCATTTT
CASSLARGRQPQHF
>TRBV6-2/TRBV6-3|NA|NA|TRBJ2-3
TGTGCCAGCAGCCTAAGACGCGATGGGTTCCGGAGCGGCACAGATACGCAGTATTTT
CASSLRRDGFRSGTDTQYF
>TRBV19|NA|NA|TRBJ2-5
TGTGCCAGTAGTATAGGGGGGGGGCTTGGAGAGACCCAGTACTTC
CASSIGGGLGETQYF
>TRBV18|TRBD2|NA|TRBJ2-3
TGTGCCAGCTCACCACGGGACTATAGCACAGATACGCAGTATTTT
CASSPRDYSTDTQYF
>TRBV5-5|NA|NA|TRBJ2-5
TGTGCCAGCAGCTTGACTGCCGCCGCCGGGGTGCAAGAGACCCAGTACTTC
CASSLTAAAGVQETQYF
>TRBV5-1|TRBD1|NA|TRBJ2-7
TGCGCCAGCAGCTTGCTTCGGGACAGGGGTCACGAGCAGTACTTC
CASSLLRDRGHEQYF
>TRBV12-3/TRBV12-4|NA|NA|TRBJ1-4
TGTGCCAGCAGTCCCGGGACAAACGAAAAACTGTTTTTT
CASSPGTNEKLFF
>TRBV6-2/TRBV6-3|NA|few|TRBJ1-5
TGTGCCAGCAGTTACTTCCTGGGCCCCGTCGAGCCCCAGCATTTT
CASSYFLGPVEPQHF
>TRBV18|NA|NA|TRBJ1-2
TGTGCCAGCTCGGACGAGGCGGGGGCTCTCATAGCCTACACCTTC
CASSDEAGALIAYTF
>TRBV7-9|NA|once|TRBJ2-3
TGTGCCAGCAGCTTCCGAGATACGCAGTATTTT
CASSFRDTQYF
>TRBV12-5|NA|NA|TRBJ2-3
TGTGCTAGTGGTTTGCCAAACACAGATACGCAGTATTTT
CASGLPNTDTQYF
>TRBV2|TRBD1|NA|TRBJ2-1
TGTGCCAGCAGTGAAGAAGGACAGGGAGGCTCCTACAATGAGCAGTTCTTC
CASSEEGQGGSYNEQFF